This entry lists 14 T cell receptor beta chains sequenced from one sample in a study of beta chain features in type 1 diabetes. Sequencing targeted expressed TCRB transcripts, as all isolated RNA had been reverse transcribed. TCRdb's copy holds only in-frame clones and misses some; the assay was immunoSEQ multiplex PCR. The sample lists about 260,000 clones, around 22% occurring once. The study's findings and limits: Shortening of TCRB CDR3s, moderate but significant, appeared in all four CD4+ subsets of Type 1 diabetes patients.

Their target antigens are unknown. The sample taken for sequencing was naive CD4+ T cells from blood. Source of these receptors: a woman aged 25-40 years with type 1 diabetes.

In this sample, this clone turned up a few times. This rearrangement joins TRBV5-1 to TRBJ2-7; 12 bases map to TRBD2. The CDR3 has 14 residues. Germline CDR1 and CDR2: SGHRS and YFSETQ. V lost 4 bases to trimming and J lost 6 bases; unmatched junction nucleotides: 5. The CDR3 nucleotides read TGCGCCAGCAGCCCCGGGACTAGCGGGCGCGAGCAGTACTTC. This gives the protein CASSPGTSGREQYF.

The chain has TRBV7-3 and TRBJ2-2; 8 bases map to TRBD1. Germline values: CDR1 SGHTA, CDR2 FQGTGA. This CDR3 has 15 residues. V was clipped by 5 bases and J by 5 bases; unmatched bases: 7. This CDR3 reads CASSLGTGRTGELFF. CDR3 bases: TGTGCCAGCAGCCTCGGGACAGGTCGGACCGGGGAGCTGTTTTTT.

The chain couples TRBV4-1 to TRBJ1-2, with TRBD1 matching 10 bases. This CDR3 spans 16 amino acids. Trimming took 1 base from V and 8 from J; bases not matched to a gene: 10. CDR1 and CDR2 from the germline V gene are MGHRA and YSYEKL. The chain's CDR3 is CASSQGAGTGVGGYTF. In nucleotides, the CDR3 is TGCGCCAGCAGCCAAGGAGCGGGGACAGGGGTTGGGGGCTACACCTTC.

The gene calls are TRBV7-6 and TRBJ2-7; D gene uncertain. CDR1 SGHVS and CDR2 FNYEAQ come from the germline V gene. The V end lost 5 bases, the J end lost 1 base, and 12 bases lay between the germline ends. The CDR3 sequence is 14 residues long. The CDR3 is CASSRGLGSYEQYF. CDR3 DNA sequence: TGTGCCAGCAGCAGAGGCCTTGGATCCTACGAGCAGTACTTC.

This chain uses TRBV5-4 with TRBJ2-5; tentative D call: TRBD2 (5 bases). Germline V gene sequence: CDR1 SGHNT, CDR2 YYREEE (reference sequence). V lost 4 bases to trimming and J lost 4 bases, with 11 bases between them. The CDR3 has 13 residues. This CDR3 reads CASSVLDTETQYF. The CDR3 DNA reads as TGTGCCAGCAGCGTACTAGATACAGAGACCCAGTACTTC.

This clone was found a few times. The chain links TRBV29-1 to TRBJ2-1; D call uncertain. The CDR3 runs to 12 residues. V was trimmed by 4 bases and J by 5 bases, leaving 9 bases between them. Germline V gene sequence: CDR1 SQVTM, CDR2 ANQGSEA. In DNA form, the CDR3 reads TGCAGCGTTGTCCCGGGTCACAATGAGCAGTTCTTC. Translation: CSVVPGHNEQFF.

This sequence joins TRBV4-1 and TRBJ1-2, with 7 bases lining up with TRBD1. Germline V gives CDR1 MGHRA, CDR2 YSYEKL. The J segment lost 4 bases and the V segment lost 6 bases, leaving 14 bases of the junction unmatched. The CDR3 runs 16 residues. This CDR3 is CASSPTRLQGFYGYTF. The CDR3 nucleotides read TGCGCCAGCAGTCCGACGAGATTACAGGGGTTCTATGGCTACACCTTC.

This clone appeared a few times. The rearrangement links TRBV30 to TRBJ1-5; TRBD1 might be the D (5 bases). The germline CDR1 and CDR2 sequences are GTSNPN and SVGIG (reference sequence). The germline V and J ends were trimmed by 1 base and 5 bases, with 6 bases remaining between them. The CDR3 has 12 amino acids. The DNA for the CDR3 is TGTGCCTGGAGTGGGGGGGATCAGCCCCAGCATTTT. It yields the protein CAWSGGDQPQHF.

This rearrangement joins TRBV15 to TRBJ2-7; 9 nucleotides line up with TRBD1. The CDR3 is 15 residues long. J was trimmed by 2 bases and V by 3 bases; bases with no gene match: 5. Germline CDR1 reads LNHNV; CDR2 reads YYDKDF (reference sequence). The CDR3 loop is CATSRGRDRAYEQYF. The CDR3 nucleotides are TGTGCCACCAGCAGGGGCCGGGACAGGGCCTACGAGCAGTACTTC.

This clone appeared a few times. This chain uses TRBV15 with TRBJ2-7; TRBD2 matches 11 bases. Trimming at V came to 0 bases and at J to 2 bases, leaving 3 bases not matched to a gene. The CDR3 has 16 residues. Per germline, CDR1 LNHNV and CDR2 YYDKDF (reference sequence). CDR3 sequence reads: CATSRDIAGGAYEQYF. The CDR3 bases are TGTGCCACCAGCAGAGATATAGCGGGAGGGGCCTACGAGCAGTACTTC.

This clone was seen more than once but under ten times. The chain is built from TRBV28 and TRBJ2-7; 8 nucleotides align to TRBD2. CDR3 length equals 14 residues. After removal of 5 bases from V and 2 bases from J, the junction contained 5 bases not matched to a gene. Germline V gives CDR1 MDHEN, CDR2 SYDVKM. CDR3 loop: CASSQSGSPYEQYF. The CDR3 coding sequence is TGTGCCAGCAGTCAGAGCGGGAGTCCCTACGAGCAGTACTTC. Looking up the rest from reference TRBV28 and TRBJ2-7 gives the full variable domain: DVKVTQSSRYLVKRTGEKVFLECVQDMDHENMFWYRQDPGLGLRLIYFSYDVKMKEKGDIPEGYSVSREKKERFSLILESASTNQTSMYLCASSQSGSPYEQYFGPGTRLTVT.

The V call is TRBV29-1, the J call TRBJ2-3; 15 bases are a match to TRBD2. The CDR3 is 15 residues long. V dropped 4 bases and J dropped 3; count of bases not matched to a gene: 2. The germline V gene encodes CDR1 SQVTM and CDR2 ANQGSEA. CDR3 residues: CSVGGLAGGTDTQYF. The CDR3 nucleotides are TGCAGCGTTGGGGGACTAGCGGGAGGTACAGATACGCAGTATTTT.

This clone was seen only once. J is TRBJ2-2 and V is TRBV9; D not resolved. CDR1 SGDLS and CDR2 YYNGEE come from the germline V gene. V shed 0 bases and J shed 1 base, with 4 bases lying between them. CDR3 length: 14 residues. The CDR3 reads CASSVAGNTGELFF. CDR3 bases: TGTGCCAGCAGCGTAGCAGGGAACACCGGGGAGCTGTTTTTT.

The table lists this clone with a few counts. The rearrangement links TRBV9 to TRBJ2-1, with 7 positions matching TRBD2. The germline V gene encodes CDR1 SGDLS and CDR2 YYNGEE. Trimming at V came to 0 bases and at J to 2 bases, leaving 5 bases not matched to a gene. This CDR3 has 16 residues. CDR3 sequence: CASSVGVGRTYNEQFF. The CDR3 region has the DNA TGTGCCAGCAGCGTAGGCGTCGGGAGGACCTACAATGAGCAGTTCTTC. The entire variable domain, with the rest obtained from reference TRBV9 and TRBJ2-1, is as follows: DSGVTQTPKHLITATGQRVTLRCSPRSGDLSVYWYQQSLDQGLQFLIQYYNGEERAKGNILERFSAQQFPDLHSELNLSSLELGDSALYFCASSVGVGRTYNEQFFGPGTRLTVL.